The 32 T cell receptor beta chains in this list originate from one sample, sequenced in a study of shared clonotypes between healthy human individuals (dated by TCRdb to about 2020). Libraries were made using the immunoSEQ multiplex PCR assay. TCRdb carries this immuneACCESS record with in-frame sequences only. Its versions omit some clonotypes, under half of them owing to an unresolved V gene in the studies checked, with the rest unexplained. For this sample there are 450,000 to 500,000 clones; less than 80% appear just once. In total, the top ten clones hold roughly 13% of the sample. Source material: PBMCs. The receptors were gathered from a woman aged 35 to 49 in good health. Some clones in this sample may be carry-over from other donors' samples.

This clone was detected ten times or more. The chain recombines TRBV5-8 with TRBJ1-1; D remains ambiguous. The CDR3 has 14 amino acids. CDR1 is SGHTS and CDR2 is YDEGEE in the germline V gene. Between the trimmed V and J ends, which lost 4 bases and 3 bases, there was a span of 13 bases. The DNA of the CDR3 is TGTGCCAGCAGCCCCCCAGGAAAGTACACTGAAGCTTTCTTT. It encodes CASSPPGKYTEAFF.

The V and J genes are TRBV10-2 and TRBJ2-1; the match to TRBD2 covers 11 bases. There are 15 residues in the CDR3. Germline values: CDR1 WSHSY, CDR2 SAAADI. Trimming cost V 6 bases and J 3 bases; bases outside gene matches: 4. CDR3 nucleotide sequence: TGCGCCAGCAGCCTGACTAGCGGGGTCTACAATGAGCAGTTCTTC. Its protein is CASSLTSGVYNEQFF.

This clone came up once. V and J are TRBV5-1 and TRBJ2-7, with D unclear. The CDR3 has 14 amino acids. V lost 2 bases to trimming and J lost 2 bases, with 11 bases between them. The V gene's germline CDR1 is SGHRS and CDR2 YFSETQ. The DNA of the CDR3 is TGCGCCAGCAGCTTCACCCGAGACACCTACGAGCAGTACTTC. This sequence encodes CASSFTRDTYEQYF.

The V call is TRBV11-3, the J call TRBJ1-1; unclear D gene. V was clipped by 5 bases and J by 3 bases, with 13 bases between them. Germline V gives CDR1 SGHNT, CDR2 YENEEA. This CDR3 region has 14 residues. The CDR3 sequence is CASSPTGRDTEAFF. The DNA of the CDR3 is TGTGCCAGCAGCCCCACCGGCCGGGACACTGAAGCTTTCTTT.

V usage is TRBV4-2 and J usage is TRBJ1-1, with 8 bases aligning to TRBD1. Trimming removed 3 bases from V and 1 base from J; junction bases left unmatched: 13. The CDR3 is 18 amino acids. CDR1 and CDR2 (germline): LGHNA, YNFKEQ. CDR3 protein: CASSQGDRTRYGNTEAFF. CDR3 bases: TGTGCCAGCAGCCAGGGGGACAGGACGCGGTATGGGAACACTGAAGCTTTCTTT.

This rearrangement joins TRBV2 to TRBJ2-2; tentatively, D is TRBD2 (6 bases). The CDR3 covers 13 residues. V gave up 8 bases and J gave up 4 bases, with 11 bases separating them. The germline gives CDR1 SNHLY, CDR2 FYNNEI. CDR3 amino acids: CASQRELTGELFF. In nucleotides, the CDR3 is TGTGCCAGCCAACGGGAGCTCACCGGGGAGCTGTTTTTT.

This chain connects TRBV5-1 to TRBJ2-5, with 10 positions matching TRBD2. The CDR3 has 14 amino acids. The trim removed 4 bases at V and 5 bases at J, leaving 5 bases unmatched. CDR1 is SGHRS and CDR2 is YFSETQ in the germline V gene. CDR3 in amino acids: CASSDSGGLETQYF. In DNA, the CDR3 is TGCGCCAGCAGCGATAGCGGGGGGTTGGAGACCCAGTACTTC.

The rearrangement joins TRBV7-9 to TRBJ2-4, with 7 bases that match TRBD1. The CDR3 length is 15 residues. Germline V CDR1 and CDR2: SEHNR, FQNEAQ (reference sequence). Germline trimming cut 5 bases from V and 5 bases from J; bases unmatched to any gene: 9. The CDR3 sequence: CASSPRDSRENIQYF. As DNA, the CDR3 is TGTGCCAGCAGCCCCCGGGACAGCCGAGAAAACATTCAGTACTTC.

The chain combines TRBV6-1 with TRBJ2-7, with 10 bases lining up with TRBD1. The V segment lost 7 bases and the J segment 3 bases; nucleotides outside the gene matches: 9. Looked up from germline, CDR1 is MNHNS and CDR2 is SASEGT. There are 15 residues in the CDR3. CDR3 sequence reads: CASNLWGQGNYEQYF. Here the CDR3 DNA reads TGTGCCAGCAACCTATGGGGACAGGGGAACTACGAGCAGTACTTC.

With regard to this clone: Other DNA sequences in this specimen translate into the identical CDR3. The CDR3 nucleotides are TGCGCCAGCAGCGCACTAGCGGGAGGGGACAATGAGCAGTTCTTC. Protein sequence: CASSALAGGDNEQFF. The chain uses TRBV5-1 and TRBJ2-1; 13 nucleotides match TRBD2. J lost 5 bases, V lost 4 bases, and 3 bases had no gene match. This CDR3 region has 15 residues. CDR1 is SGHRS and CDR2 is YFSETQ in the germline V gene.

The J gene is TRBJ1-5, the V gene TRBV19, with D possibly TRBD1 on 5 matching bases. This CDR3 comprises 14 residues. Germline CDR1 LNHDA, CDR2 SQIVND (reference sequence). V shed 3 bases and J shed 4 bases, with 10 bases lying between them. CDR3 nucleotides: TGTGCCAGTAGTATGGCGGGGCCTAATCAGCCCCAGCATTTT. Its protein is CASSMAGPNQPQHF.

This rearrangement joins TRBV18 to TRBJ2-3; D is ambiguous. The CDR3 runs 16 residues. V lost 3 bases and J 2 bases, leaving 15 bases between the germline ends. The germline V gene has CDR1 KGHSH and CDR2 LQKENI. The CDR3 protein is CASSPSSLRPTDTQYF. In DNA, the CDR3 is TGTGCCAGCTCACCCTCCTCACTCAGGCCCACAGATACGCAGTATTTT.

V gene TRBV7-2 combines with J gene TRBJ2-7; TRBD1 agrees at 9 bases. Germline V gene lookup returns CDR1 SGHTA and CDR2 FQGNSA. V was clipped by 4 bases and J by 0 bases; unmatched bases: 4. The CDR3 is 15 residues long. CDR3 sequence reads: CASSWDRVNSYEQYF. The CDR3 nucleotides read TGTGCCAGCAGCTGGGACAGGGTAAACTCCTACGAGCAGTACTTC. The whole variable domain, filled in from reference TRBV7-2 and TRBJ2-7, reads GAGVSQSPSNKVTEKGKDVELRCDPISGHTALYWYRQSLGQGLEFLIYFQGNSAPDKSGLPSDRFSAERTGGSVSTLTIQRTQQEDSAVYLCASSWDRVNSYEQYFGPGTRLTVT.

This clone occurred a few times. The chain joins TRBV28 to TRBJ2-1; D not certain. CDR3 length: 11 amino acids. The germline V gene has CDR1 MDHEN and CDR2 SYDVKM. V gave up 6 bases and J gave up 10 bases, with 10 bases separating them. CDR3 protein: CASRVNWEQFF. The CDR3 DNA follows: TGTGCCAGCAGGGTGAACTGGGAGCAGTTCTTC.

The chain links TRBV4-1 to TRBJ1-1; D gene ambiguous. From germline, CDR1 is MGHRA and CDR2 YSYEKL. The CDR3 is 12 amino acids. The V end lost 2 bases, the J end lost 3 bases, and 4 bases lay between the germline ends. In DNA form, the CDR3 reads TGCGCCAGCAGCCAAATGTACACTGAAGCTTTCTTT. This translates into CASSQMYTEAFF.

The chain uses TRBV19 and TRBJ1-5; tentatively, D is TRBD1 (5 bases). V gave up 3 bases and J gave up 2 bases, with 11 bases separating them. From germline, CDR1 is LNHDA and CDR2 SQIVND (reference sequence). The CDR3 is made up of 15 amino acids. This CDR3 is CASSIAGNRNQPQHF. The CDR3 DNA reads TGTGCCAGTAGTATCGCAGGGAACCGCAATCAGCCCCAGCATTTT.

J is TRBJ2-6 and V is TRBV7-8; D ambiguous. V was cut by 5 bases and J by 2 bases, with 13 bases left in between. CDR1 and CDR2 (germline): SGHVS, FQNEAQ. The CDR3 length is 16 residues. CDR3 protein: CASSLRSLAGANVLTF. The CDR3 DNA is TGTGCCAGCAGCCTCAGGAGCCTGGCTGGGGCCAACGTCCTGACTTTC.

The chain uses TRBV28 and TRBJ1-1; D remains ambiguous. Between the trimmed V and J ends, which lost 3 bases and 5 bases, there was a span of 7 bases. Per germline, CDR1 MDHEN and CDR2 SYDVKM. This CDR3 comprises 12 residues. The CDR3 region is CASSLARTEAFF. Written as DNA, the CDR3 is TGTGCCAGCAGTTTGGCTAGGACTGAAGCTTTCTTT.

This clone was counted ten times or more. Other DNA variants within this sample encode the same CDR3. The chain links TRBV28 to TRBJ2-2, with D unclear. CDR3 length: 14 amino acids. The germline V gene has CDR1 MDHEN and CDR2 SYDVKM. Trimming pared 2 bases from V and 1 base from J, leaving 5 bases between. The CDR3 bases are TGTGCCAGCAGTTTAACCAGGAACACCGGGGAGCTGTTTTTT. Its translation: CASSLTRNTGELFF.

The J gene is TRBJ1-2, the V gene TRBV19; no clear D gene. CDR1 is LNHDA, CDR2 SQIVND, per germline (reference sequence). Trimming removed 5 bases at V and 2 bases at J, with 9 bases between. CDR3 length equals 13 residues. DNA for the CDR3: TGTGCCAGTAGTTGGCTGGAAAACTATGGCTACACCTTC. The encoded protein is CASSWLENYGYTF.

This chain uses TRBV18 with TRBJ2-5, with 13 bases identical to TRBD2. CDR3 length: 14 amino acids. Germline values: CDR1 KGHSH, CDR2 LQKENI. Trimming removed 6 bases from V and 5 bases from J; junction bases left unmatched: 3. The CDR3 DNA is TGTGCCAGCTCCGTGACTAGCGGGAGGGAGACCCAGTACTTC. This sequence encodes CASSVTSGRETQYF.

About this clone itself: Only one base separates this from a far larger clonotype, so it likely reflects a read error. The identical CDR3 is also encoded by other nucleotide sequences in the sample. The chain employs TRBV12-2 and TRBJ2-3; the D call TRBD2 from the table was never checked on the DNA. TRBV12-2 is a pseudogene. This CDR3 has 18 amino acids. For the CDR3, the DNA is TGTGCAAGCCGCCAACACGATAGCCCTAGCGGGGACACAGATACGCAGTATTTT. It encodes CASRQHDSPSGDTDTQYF.

The gene calls are TRBV28 and TRBJ1-1; D remains ambiguous. Trimming took off 4 bases at V and 0 bases at J, with 12 bases between the two ends. The CDR3 length is 15 residues. CDR1 and CDR2 from the germline V gene are MDHEN and SYDVKM. The CDR3, as DNA: TGTGCCAGCAGTTCGCCGGGATCCCTGAACACTGAAGCTTTCTTT. It encodes CASSSPGSLNTEAFF.

The chain uses TRBV10-3 and TRBJ2-7; 7 positions agree with TRBD2. J lost 4 bases, V lost 7 bases, and 4 bases had no gene match. The CDR3 is 12 amino acids. Germline loops: CDR1 ENHRY, CDR2 SYGVKD. The CDR3 DNA follows: TGTGCCATCAACCCCGGGGGGTACGAGCAGTACTTC. It encodes CAINPGGYEQYF.

The chain has TRBV18 and TRBJ2-5, with 7 bases aligning to TRBD2. J gave up 5 bases and V 2 bases, and 5 bases lay outside the gene matches. The germline CDR1 and CDR2 sequences are KGHSH and LQKENI. The CDR3 is 14 amino acids. CDR3 loop: CASSPAGAWETQYF. CDR3 nucleotides: TGTGCCAGCTCACCAGCGGGAGCGTGGGAGACCCAGTACTTC. The full variable domain, in which reference TRBV18 and TRBJ2-5 provide the parts outside the CDR3, is NAGVMQNPRHLVRRRGQEARLRCSPMKGHSHVYWYRQLPEEGLKFMVYLQKENIIDESGMPKERFSAEFPKEGPSILRIQQVVRGDSAAYFCASSPAGAWETQYFGPGTRLLVL.

A word on this clone: The same CDR3 arises from other DNA sequences in this sample as well. The chain links TRBV30 to TRBJ1-6; D gene uncertain. The V end was cut by 0 bases, the J end by 8 bases, with 2 bases between. This CDR3 spans 11 amino acids. Germline V gives CDR1 GTSNPN, CDR2 SVGIG (reference sequence). The CDR3 is CAWSVDSPLHF. The DNA for the CDR3 is TGTGCCTGGAGTGTAGATTCACCCCTCCACTTT. Full variable domain (remainder filled in from reference TRBV30 and TRBJ1-6): SQTIHQWPATLVQPVGSPLSLECTVEGTSNPNLYWYRQAAGRGLQLLFYSVGIGQISSEVPQNLSASRPQDRQFILSSKKLLLSDSGFYLCAWSVDSPLHFGNGTRLTVT.

This clone was recorded many times. The sample holds other DNA sequences that translate to the same CDR3. The gene calls are TRBV29-1 and TRBJ2-1; no reliable D call. Germline lookup yields CDR1 SQVTM and CDR2 ANQGSEA. The CDR3 runs 14 residues. Deletions cut 3 bases from V and 0 bases from J, with 9 bases between. CDR3 sequence (DNA): TGCAGCGTTGAGTCCGGAAGCTCCTACAATGAGCAGTTCTTC. It codes for CSVESGSSYNEQFF.

This clone showed up just once. V and J are TRBV7-8 and TRBJ2-7; TRBD1 agrees at 9 bases. Germline values: CDR1 SGHVS, CDR2 FQNEAQ. After removal of 5 bases from V and 1 base from J, the junction contained 18 bases not matched to a gene. This CDR3 spans 19 amino acids. CDR3 loop: CASSPRDRAAGSGSYEQYF. CDR3 coding DNA: TGTGCCAGCAGCCCCCGGGACAGGGCTGCGGGATCCGGTTCCTACGAGCAGTACTTC.

The V call is TRBV28, the J call TRBJ2-1, with D tentatively TRBD1 or TRBD2 (5 bases each). Germline-derived CDR1 and CDR2 are MDHEN and SYDVKM. The CDR3 is 10 residues long. CDR3 residues: CGCGGREQFF. The CDR3 DNA is TGTGGATGTGGGGGTCGTGAGCAGTTCTTC.

For this clone: The same CDR3 can be traced to other DNA sequences in this sample. The genes are TRBV27 and TRBJ2-5; D is unclear. CDR3 size: 11 residues. The germline V and J ends were trimmed by 3 bases and 4 bases, with 3 bases remaining between them. The V gene's germline CDR1 is MNHEY and CDR2 SMNVEV (reference sequence). The CDR3 loop is CASSFRETQYF. The CDR3 DNA follows: TGTGCCAGCAGTTTCCGAGAGACCCAGTACTTC.

The CDR3 sequence: CASSPPGSLRNEKLFF. In DNA, the CDR3 is TGTGCCAGCTCACCACCGGGAAGCTTGAGAAATGAAAAACTGTTTTTT. V is TRBV18 and J is TRBJ1-4; D remains unclear. V was trimmed by 0 bases and J by 5 bases, leaving 13 bases between them. The CDR3 length is 16 residues. Germline CDR1 is KGHSH and CDR2 is LQKENI.

V usage is TRBV4-3 and J usage is TRBJ2-3; D is undetermined. CDR3 length: 16 amino acids. Germline V CDR1 and CDR2: LGHNA, YSLEER. The V gene lost 0 bases and the J gene lost 2 bases, with 12 bases spanning the gap. DNA of the CDR3: TGCGCCAGCAGCCAAGATACCGGCTGGATCACAGATACGCAGTATTTT. The encoded protein is CASSQDTGWITDTQYF.